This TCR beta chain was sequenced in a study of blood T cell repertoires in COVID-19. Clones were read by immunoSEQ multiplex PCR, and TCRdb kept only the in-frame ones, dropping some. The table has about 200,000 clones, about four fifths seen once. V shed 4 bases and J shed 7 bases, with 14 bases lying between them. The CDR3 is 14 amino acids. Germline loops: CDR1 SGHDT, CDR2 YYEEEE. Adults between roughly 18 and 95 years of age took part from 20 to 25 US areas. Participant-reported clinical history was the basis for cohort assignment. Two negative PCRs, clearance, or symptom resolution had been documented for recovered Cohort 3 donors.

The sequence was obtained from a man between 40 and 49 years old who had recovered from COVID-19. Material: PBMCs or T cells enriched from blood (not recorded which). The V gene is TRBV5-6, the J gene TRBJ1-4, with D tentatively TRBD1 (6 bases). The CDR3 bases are TGTGCCAGCAGCCCACTGACAGGAGGTGAAAAACTGTTTTTT. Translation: CASSPLTGGEKLFF.